This note documents a single TCR beta chain sequence. This clonotype was picked up many times. The clone's antigen remains unknown. No base qualities exist here, and no much larger clone lies one base off it. The source of the sample is a study of regulatory T cells in long-lasting Graves disease (TCRdb year 2021). Background for the entire study: To count as having persistent Graves' disease, a patient had to have received antithyroid drug treatment for over 5 years with TSH receptor autoantibodies remaining persistently positive. On average, persistent Graves' disease patients in the clinical cohort had been on antithyroid drugs for roughly 11 years. Persistent Graves' disease patients were compared with newly diagnosed Graves' disease patients by peripheral blood TCR sequencing and RNA sequencing. A total of roughly 33 samples underwent TCR sequencing: roughly 13 from persistent and approximately 20 from newly diagnosed Graves' disease patients. The study was conducted in China and was registered as a clinical trial. Findings and caveats that apply to the study as a whole: Persistent disease showed preferential use of TRBV28, TRBJ1-2 and TRBJ2-5, whereas newly diagnosed disease favored TRBV20-1 and TRBJ2-1. Sequencing and analysis were limited to the TCR beta chain. Compared with newly diagnosed patients, patients with persistent Graves' disease had lower TCR Shannon entropy and fewer highly expanded clones, which suggests clonal expansion. A larger number of public clonotypes was shared among persistent patients (about 2,700) than among newly diagnosed patients (around 880). Because the primary lesion, thyroid tissue, could not be accessed, the study looked at peripheral blood alone. The small sample size was acknowledged by the authors as a limitation that may reduce accuracy.

V drops 5 bases and J drops 5 bases, leaving 6 bases in between. The CDR3 has 11 amino acids, counting the end cysteine and phenylalanine. CDR3 DNA is the only sequence kept; it has 33 bases, read in frame from the first base. CDR1 and CDR2, looked up from the germline V gene (reference sequence), are SEHNR and FQNEAQ. The library came from multiplex PCR. TCRdb shows the sequencer as Illumina HiSeq 4000. TCR beta libraries were built with iRepertoire HTBI primers and Arm-PCR amplification of CDR3 regions. Before sequencing, the PCR products underwent gel purification. The authors' pipeline ran thus. A total of fewer than 80 TRBV and 14 TRBJ segments were identified across samples and were used for gene usage analysis of CDR3 amino acid clonotypes. Filtered high-quality paired reads were merged into contigs using COPE and FqMerger. Contigs were aligned with BLAST to IMGT TRBV, TRBD and TRBJ reference genes, and CDR3 was defined per IMGT. Any clonotype with a frequency above 0.1% was classified as a highly expanded clone. Shannon entropy served as the measure of repertoire diversity, while the Gini coefficient captured V-J evenness. A clonotype was considered public if more than one individual shared it. TCRdb trimmed public reads at Q25 via fastp, called clones via MiXCR and kept in-frame beta chains. Each entry is one CDR3 protein sequence, shown with its most common DNA and genes. It is TCRdb's table, rather than the study itself, that gives the V and J calls and clone size. In this sample the table shows 250,000 to 300,000 distinct CDR3 sequences, around 20% of which occur a single time. The ten largest make up approximately 53% of the sample.

This specimen's time point label, per the study, means: persistent/refractory GD, antithyroid drugs over 5 years with positive TRAb. For both TCR sequencing and RNA sequencing, RNA was extracted from PBMCs in TRIzol. The diagnosis of Graves' disease followed American Thyroid Association guidelines. Recruitment of patients was carried out at an endocrinology department in Xi'an, China. Each patient gave approximately 9 milliliters of peripheral blood, collected in an EDTA anticoagulant tube. Ficoll Paque Plus density gradient separation was used to isolate PBMCs, and no additional T cell sorting was done. RNA quality was checked with an Agilent 2100 Bioanalyzer and agarose gel, and concentration with a NanoDrop 2000.

Recombination connected TRBV7-9 to TRBJ2-5; no D gene is confidently identified. The sample here was peripheral blood mononuclear cells (PBMCs), taken when the disease was refractory, from a patient treated with antithyroid drugs. The TCR comes from a female donor with Graves disease. CDR3 region: CASSPSETQYF. In nucleotides, the sequence is TGTGCCAGCAGCCCGTCGGAGACCCAGTACTTC.